This TCR beta chain was recorded in a study of shared clonotypes between healthy human individuals. Study summary: Per-donor plates numbered three CD4 naive, three CD4 memory, two CD8 naive and one CD8 memory.

V was clipped by 4 bases and J by 6 bases, with 13 bases between them. This CDR3 is built from 14 residues. CDR1 and CDR2 from the germline V gene are SGDLS and YYNGEE. As regards this clone: What it binds is unknown.

Deep was the level at which the assay was run. Assay used: immunoSEQ multiplex PCR; TCRdb lists only in-frame clones, some missing. Seen here are some 1 million clones, more than 60% observed once, and the top ten hold approximately 1.5%. General study points: About 5% of naive CD4 clonotypes were shared across a few donors. The four-donor shared clonotypes exceeded non-shared clonotypes in generation probability, with non-shared ones scoring lower.

The sequenced sample was memory CD4+ T cells sorted from blood. This sample's subset: CD45RA-negative fraction. This sequence joins TRBV9 and TRBJ2-2; no firm D call. This TCR came from a man aged 18 to 30 in good health. CDR3 sequence (DNA): TGTGCCAGCAGCCTTCGGATCAACTCCGGGGAGCTGTTTTTT. Its translation is CASSLRINSGELFF.